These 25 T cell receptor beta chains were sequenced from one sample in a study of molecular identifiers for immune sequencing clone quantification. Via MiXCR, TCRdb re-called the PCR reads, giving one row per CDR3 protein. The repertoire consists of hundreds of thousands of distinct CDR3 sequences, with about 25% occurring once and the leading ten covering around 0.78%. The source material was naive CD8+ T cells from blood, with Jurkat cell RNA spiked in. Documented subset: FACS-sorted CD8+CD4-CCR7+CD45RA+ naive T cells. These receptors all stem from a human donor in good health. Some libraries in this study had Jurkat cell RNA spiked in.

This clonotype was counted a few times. CDR3 DNA: TGTGCCTGCGGGACTTTCCTCGAGCAGTACTTC. Its translation is CACGTFLEQYF. The V call is TRBV28, the J call TRBJ2-7, with D tentatively TRBD2 (6 bases). The V gene lost 11 bases and the J gene lost 6 bases, with 14 bases spanning the gap. The CDR3 spans 11 residues. Germline CDR1 reads MDHEN; CDR2 reads SYDVKM. Full variable domain (remainder filled in from reference TRBV28 and TRBJ2-7): DVKVTQSSRYLVKRTGEKVFLECVQDMDHENMFWYRQDPGLGLRLIYFSYDVKMKEKGDIPEGYSVSREKKERFSLILESASTNQTSMYLCACGTFLEQYFGPGTRLTVT.

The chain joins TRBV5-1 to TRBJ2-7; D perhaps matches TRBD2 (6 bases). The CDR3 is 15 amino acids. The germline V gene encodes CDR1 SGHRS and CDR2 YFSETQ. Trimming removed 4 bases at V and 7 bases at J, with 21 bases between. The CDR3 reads CASSKAGTCPWEQYF. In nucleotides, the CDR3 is TGCGCCAGCAGCAAAGCCGGGACTTGCCCATGGGAGCAGTACTTC.

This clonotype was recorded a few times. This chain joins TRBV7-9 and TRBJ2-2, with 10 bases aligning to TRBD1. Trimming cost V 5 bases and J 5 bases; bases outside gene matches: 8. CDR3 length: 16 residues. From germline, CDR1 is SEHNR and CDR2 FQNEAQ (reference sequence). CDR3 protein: CASSQTGTGVTGELFF. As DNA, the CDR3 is TGTGCCAGCAGCCAAACCGGGACAGGGGTGACCGGGGAGCTGTTTTTT.

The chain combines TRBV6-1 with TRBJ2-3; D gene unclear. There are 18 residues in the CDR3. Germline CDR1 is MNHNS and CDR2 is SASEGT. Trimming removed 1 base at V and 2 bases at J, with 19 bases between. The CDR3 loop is CASSEGPGTPPFTDTQYF. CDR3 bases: TGTGCCAGCAGTGAAGGGCCTGGCACCCCCCCTTTCACAGATACGCAGTATTTT.

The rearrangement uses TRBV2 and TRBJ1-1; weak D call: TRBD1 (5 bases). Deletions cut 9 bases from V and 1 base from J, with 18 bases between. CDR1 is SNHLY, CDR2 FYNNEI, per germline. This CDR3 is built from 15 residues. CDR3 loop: CAREVRTGANTEAFF. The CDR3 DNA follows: TGTGCCAGGGAGGTACGGACCGGGGCGAACACTGAAGCTTTCTTT.

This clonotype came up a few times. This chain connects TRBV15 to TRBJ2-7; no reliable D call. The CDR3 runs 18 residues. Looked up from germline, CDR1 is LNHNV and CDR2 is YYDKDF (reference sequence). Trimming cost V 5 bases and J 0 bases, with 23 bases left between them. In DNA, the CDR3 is TGTGCCACCAGCGAGGCCCGCCCTTACCCGCCGAGCTCCTACGAGCAGTACTTC. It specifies CATSEARPYPPSSYEQYF.

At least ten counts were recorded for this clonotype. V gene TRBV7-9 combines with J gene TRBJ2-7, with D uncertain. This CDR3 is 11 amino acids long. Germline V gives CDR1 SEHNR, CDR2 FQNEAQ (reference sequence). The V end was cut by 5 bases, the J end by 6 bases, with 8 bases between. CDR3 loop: CASSGDREQYF. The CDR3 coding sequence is TGTGCCAGCAGCGGCGATCGCGAGCAGTACTTC.

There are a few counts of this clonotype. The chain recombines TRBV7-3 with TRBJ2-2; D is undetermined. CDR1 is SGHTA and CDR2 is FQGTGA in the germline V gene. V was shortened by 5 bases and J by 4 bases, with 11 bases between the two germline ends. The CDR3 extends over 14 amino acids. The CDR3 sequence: CASSHLLGTGELFF. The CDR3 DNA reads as TGTGCCAGCAGCCATCTCCTAGGCACCGGGGAGCTGTTTTTT.

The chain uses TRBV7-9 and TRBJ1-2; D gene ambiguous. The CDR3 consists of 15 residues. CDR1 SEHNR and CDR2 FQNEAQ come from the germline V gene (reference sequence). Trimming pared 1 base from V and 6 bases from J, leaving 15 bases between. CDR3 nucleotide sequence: TGTGCCAGCAGCTTAGTGGTTGACACCCCCGATGGCTACACCTTC. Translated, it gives CASSLVVDTPDGYTF.

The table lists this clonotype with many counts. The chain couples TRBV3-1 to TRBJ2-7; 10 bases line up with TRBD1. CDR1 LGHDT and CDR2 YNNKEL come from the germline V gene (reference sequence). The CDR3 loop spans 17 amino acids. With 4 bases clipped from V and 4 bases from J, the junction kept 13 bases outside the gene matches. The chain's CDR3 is CASSPKPRGQGVYEQYF. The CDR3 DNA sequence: TGTGCCAGCAGCCCGAAACCCCGCGGACAGGGGGTTTACGAGCAGTACTTC.

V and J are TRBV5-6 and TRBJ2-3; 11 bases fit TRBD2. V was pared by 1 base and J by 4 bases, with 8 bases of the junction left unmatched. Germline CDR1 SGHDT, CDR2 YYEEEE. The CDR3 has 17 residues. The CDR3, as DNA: TGTGCCAGCAGCTTGATGGTGACTAGCGGGATATCAGATACGCAGTATTTT. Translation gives CASSLMVTSGISDTQYF.

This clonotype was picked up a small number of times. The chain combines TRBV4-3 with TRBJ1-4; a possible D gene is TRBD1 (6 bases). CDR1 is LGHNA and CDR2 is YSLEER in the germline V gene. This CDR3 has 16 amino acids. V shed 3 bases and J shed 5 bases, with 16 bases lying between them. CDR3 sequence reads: CASSQDGQRINEKLFF. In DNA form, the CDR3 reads TGCGCCAGCAGCCAGGACGGACAGAGGATAAATGAAAAACTGTTTTTT.

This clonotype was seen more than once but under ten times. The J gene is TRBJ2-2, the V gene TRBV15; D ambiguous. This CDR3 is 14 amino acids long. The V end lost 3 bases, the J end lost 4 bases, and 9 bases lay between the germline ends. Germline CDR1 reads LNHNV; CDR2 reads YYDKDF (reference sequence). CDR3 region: CATSSPLFTGELFF. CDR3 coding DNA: TGTGCCACCAGCAGCCCCCTTTTCACCGGGGAGCTGTTTTTT.

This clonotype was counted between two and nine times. CDR3 DNA: TGCAGTGCTACCACCGGACTAGCGGGAGTAGCATTCGATGAGCAGTTCTTC. This sequence encodes CSATTGLAGVAFDEQFF. J is TRBJ2-1 and V is TRBV20-1; 13 bases line up with TRBD2. The CDR3 runs 17 residues. Per germline, CDR1 DFQATT and CDR2 SNEGSKA (reference sequence). The J segment lost 8 bases and the V segment lost 4 bases, leaving 14 bases of the junction unmatched.

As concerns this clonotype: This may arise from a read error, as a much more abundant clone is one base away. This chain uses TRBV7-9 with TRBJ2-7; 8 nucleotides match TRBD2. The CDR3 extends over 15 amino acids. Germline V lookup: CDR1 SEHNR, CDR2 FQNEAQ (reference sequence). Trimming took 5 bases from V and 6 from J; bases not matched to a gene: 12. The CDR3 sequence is CASSVTGAGEPEQYF. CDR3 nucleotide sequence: TGTGCCAGCAGCGTGACAGGAGCGGGAGAACCCGAGCAGTACTTC.

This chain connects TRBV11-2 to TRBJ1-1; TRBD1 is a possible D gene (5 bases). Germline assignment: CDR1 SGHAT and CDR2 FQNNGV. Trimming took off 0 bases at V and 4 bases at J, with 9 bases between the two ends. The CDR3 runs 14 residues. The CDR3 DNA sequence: TGTGCCAGCAGCTTAGAGGCGAGGGGCACTGAAGCTTTCTTT. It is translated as CASSLEARGTEAFF.

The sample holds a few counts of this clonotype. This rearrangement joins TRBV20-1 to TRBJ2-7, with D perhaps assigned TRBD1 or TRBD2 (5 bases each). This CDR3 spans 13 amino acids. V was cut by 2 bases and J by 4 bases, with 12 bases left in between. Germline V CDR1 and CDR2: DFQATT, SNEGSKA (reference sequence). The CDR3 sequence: CSARQGTAYEQYF. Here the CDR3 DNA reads TGCAGTGCTAGACAAGGGACCGCATACGAGCAGTACTTC.

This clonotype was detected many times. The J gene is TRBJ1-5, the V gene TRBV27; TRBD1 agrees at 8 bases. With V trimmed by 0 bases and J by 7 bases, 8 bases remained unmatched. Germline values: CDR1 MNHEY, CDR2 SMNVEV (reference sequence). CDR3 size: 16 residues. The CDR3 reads CASSLSGQGAGQPQHF. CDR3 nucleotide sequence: TGTGCCAGCAGTTTATCGGGTCAGGGGGCGGGCCAGCCCCAGCATTTT.

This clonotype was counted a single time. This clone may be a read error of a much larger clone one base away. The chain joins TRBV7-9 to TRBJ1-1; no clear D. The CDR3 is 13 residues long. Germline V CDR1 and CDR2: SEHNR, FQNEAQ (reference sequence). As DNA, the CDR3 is TGTGCCAGCAGCCCCCCCCCCAACACCGAAGCTTTCTTT. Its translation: CASSPPPNTEAFF.

CDR3 sequence: CASSPGVAGSYEQYF. The DNA of the CDR3 is TGTGCCAGCAGCCCCGGAGTAGCGGGATCCTACGAGCAGTACTTC. The chain is built from TRBV9 and TRBJ2-7, with 8 bases lining up with TRBD2. The CDR3 loop spans 15 amino acids. V dropped 4 bases and J dropped 1; count of bases not matched to a gene: 7. Germline V CDR1 and CDR2: SGDLS, YYNGEE.

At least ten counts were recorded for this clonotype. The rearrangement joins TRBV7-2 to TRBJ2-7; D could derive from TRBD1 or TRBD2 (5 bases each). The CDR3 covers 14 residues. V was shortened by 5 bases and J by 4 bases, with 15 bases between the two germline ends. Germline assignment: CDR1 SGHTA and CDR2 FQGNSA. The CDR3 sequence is CASSPTGRKYEQYF. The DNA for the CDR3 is TGTGCCAGCAGCCCAACGGGACGCAAATACGAGCAGTACTTC.

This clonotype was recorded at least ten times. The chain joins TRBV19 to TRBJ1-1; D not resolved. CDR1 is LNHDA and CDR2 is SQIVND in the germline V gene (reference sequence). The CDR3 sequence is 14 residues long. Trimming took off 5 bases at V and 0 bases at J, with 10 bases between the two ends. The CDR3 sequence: CASSEGSLNTEAFF. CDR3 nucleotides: TGTGCCAGTAGTGAGGGCAGCTTGAACACTGAAGCTTTCTTT.

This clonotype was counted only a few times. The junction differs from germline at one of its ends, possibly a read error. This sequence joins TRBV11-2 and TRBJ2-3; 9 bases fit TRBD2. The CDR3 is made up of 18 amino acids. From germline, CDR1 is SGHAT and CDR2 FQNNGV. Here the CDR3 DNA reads TGTGCCAGCAGCGTTAGCGGGGGTTCCTCTTCTGGCACAGATACGCAGAATTTT. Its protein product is CASSVSGGSSSGTDTQNF.

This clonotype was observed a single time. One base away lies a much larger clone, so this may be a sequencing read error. CDR3 sequence (DNA): TGTGCCAGCACTCTAGCCACAGATCCGCAGTATTTT. It codes for CASTLATDPQYF. The chain combines TRBV12-3 or TRBV12-4 with TRBJ2-3; tentative D call: TRBD2 (5 bases). This CDR3 comprises 12 residues.

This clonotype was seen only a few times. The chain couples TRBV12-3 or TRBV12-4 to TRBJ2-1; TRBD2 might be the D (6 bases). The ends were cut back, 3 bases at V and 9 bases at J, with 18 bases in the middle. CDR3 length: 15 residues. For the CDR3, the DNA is TGTGCCAGCAGTTTGGAGACCATTGACGGGAGTGAGCAGTTCTTC. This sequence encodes CASSLETIDGSEQFF.